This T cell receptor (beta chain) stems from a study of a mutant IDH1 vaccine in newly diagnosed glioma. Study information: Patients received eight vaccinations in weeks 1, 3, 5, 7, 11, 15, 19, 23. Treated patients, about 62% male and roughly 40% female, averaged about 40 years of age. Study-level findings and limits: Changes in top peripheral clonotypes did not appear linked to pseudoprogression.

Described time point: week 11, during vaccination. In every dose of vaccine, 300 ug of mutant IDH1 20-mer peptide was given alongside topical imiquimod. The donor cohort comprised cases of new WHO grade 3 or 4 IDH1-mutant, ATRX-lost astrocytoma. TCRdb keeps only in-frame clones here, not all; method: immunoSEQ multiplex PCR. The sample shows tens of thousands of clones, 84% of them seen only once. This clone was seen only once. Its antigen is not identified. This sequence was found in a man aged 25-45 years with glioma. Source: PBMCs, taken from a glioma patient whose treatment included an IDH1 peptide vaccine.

The CDR3 coding sequence is TGTGCCAGCAGCGCCTCAGGGGGTAGATACAATGAGCAGTTCTTC. It translates to CASSASGGRYNEQFF. The V and J genes are TRBV9 and TRBJ2-1; 7 bases agree with TRBD1. Germline V gene sequence: CDR1 SGDLS, CDR2 YYNGEE. The CDR3 is made up of 15 amino acids. The J segment lost 4 bases and the V segment lost 3 bases, leaving 7 bases of the junction unmatched. The full variable domain, rest sourced from reference TRBV9 and TRBJ2-1, is DSGVTQTPKHLITATGQRVTLRCSPRSGDLSVYWYQQSLDQGLQFLIQYYNGEERAKGNILERFSAQQFPDLHSELNLSSLELGDSALYFCASSASGGRYNEQFFGPGTRLTVL.